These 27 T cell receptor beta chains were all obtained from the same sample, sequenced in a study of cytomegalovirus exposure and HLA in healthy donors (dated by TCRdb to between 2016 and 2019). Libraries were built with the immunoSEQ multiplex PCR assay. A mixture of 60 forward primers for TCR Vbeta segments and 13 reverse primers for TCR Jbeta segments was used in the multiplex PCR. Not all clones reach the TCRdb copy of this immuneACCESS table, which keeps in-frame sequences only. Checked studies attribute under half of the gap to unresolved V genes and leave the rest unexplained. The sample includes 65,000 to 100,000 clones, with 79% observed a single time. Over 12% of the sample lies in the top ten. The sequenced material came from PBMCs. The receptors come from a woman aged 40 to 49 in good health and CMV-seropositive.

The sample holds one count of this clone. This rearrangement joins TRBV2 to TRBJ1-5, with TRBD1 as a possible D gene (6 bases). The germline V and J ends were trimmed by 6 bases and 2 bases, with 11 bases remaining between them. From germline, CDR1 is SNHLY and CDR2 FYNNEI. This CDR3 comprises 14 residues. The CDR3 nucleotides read TGTGCCAGCAGCGTACAGGGTGGCAATCAGCCCCAGCATTTT. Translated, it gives CASSVQGGNQPQHF.

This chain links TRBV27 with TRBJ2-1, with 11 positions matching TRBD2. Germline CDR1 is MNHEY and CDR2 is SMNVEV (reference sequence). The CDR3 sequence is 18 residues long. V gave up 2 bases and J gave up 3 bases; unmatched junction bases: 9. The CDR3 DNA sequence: TGTGCCAGCAGTTTACTTACCCCTAGCGGGGGGTTCTACAATGAGCAGTTCTTC. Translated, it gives CASSLLTPSGGFYNEQFF.

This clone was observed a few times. As DNA, the CDR3 is TGTGCCAGCAGCTTAGTCGGCGACAGGGGGCGAAACACTGAAGCTTTCTTT. Translated: CASSLVGDRGRNTEAFF. V usage is TRBV11-2 and J usage is TRBJ1-1; 10 nucleotides agree with TRBD1. There are 17 residues in the CDR3. Germline V gene lookup returns CDR1 SGHAT and CDR2 FQNNGV. V was clipped by 1 base and J by 2 bases; unmatched bases: 7.

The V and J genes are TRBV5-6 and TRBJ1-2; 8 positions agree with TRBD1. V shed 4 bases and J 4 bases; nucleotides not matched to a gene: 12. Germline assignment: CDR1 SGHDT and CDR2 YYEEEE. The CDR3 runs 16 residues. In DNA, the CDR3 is TGTGCCAGCAGCCGGGACAGGCTGCAGACGGCCTATGGCTACACCTTC. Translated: CASSRDRLQTAYGYTF.

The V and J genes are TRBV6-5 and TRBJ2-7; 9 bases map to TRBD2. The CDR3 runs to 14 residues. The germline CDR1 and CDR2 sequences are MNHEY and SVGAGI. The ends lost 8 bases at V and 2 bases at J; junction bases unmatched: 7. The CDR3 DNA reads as TGTGCCAGCGGGATCGCGGGAGGGGCCTACGAGCAGTACTTC. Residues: CASGIAGGAYEQYF.

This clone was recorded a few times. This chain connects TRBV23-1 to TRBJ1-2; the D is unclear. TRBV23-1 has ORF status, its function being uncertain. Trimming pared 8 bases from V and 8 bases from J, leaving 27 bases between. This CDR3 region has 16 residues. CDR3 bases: TGCGCCAGCGCAAACCCCAGCGGCAGGCCATCGACCGGCTACACCTTC. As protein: CASANPSGRPSTGYTF.

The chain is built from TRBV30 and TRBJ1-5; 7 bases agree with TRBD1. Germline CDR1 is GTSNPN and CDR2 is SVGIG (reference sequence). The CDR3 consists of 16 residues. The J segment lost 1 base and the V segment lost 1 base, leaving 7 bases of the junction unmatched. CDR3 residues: CAWSAQGILSNQPQHF. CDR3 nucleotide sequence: TGTGCCTGGAGTGCACAGGGGATTTTGAGCAATCAGCCCCAGCATTTT.

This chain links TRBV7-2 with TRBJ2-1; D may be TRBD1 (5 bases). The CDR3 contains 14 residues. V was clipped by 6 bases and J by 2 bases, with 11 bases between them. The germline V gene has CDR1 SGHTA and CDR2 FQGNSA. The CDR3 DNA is TGTGCCAGCAGAAATAGGGGAACCTACAATGAGCAGTTCTTC. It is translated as CASRNRGTYNEQFF.

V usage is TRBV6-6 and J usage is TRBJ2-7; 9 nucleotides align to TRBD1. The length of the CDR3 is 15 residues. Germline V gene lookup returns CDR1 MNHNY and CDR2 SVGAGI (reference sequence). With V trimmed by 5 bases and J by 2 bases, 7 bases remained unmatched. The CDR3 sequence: CASSQPDRGTYEQYF. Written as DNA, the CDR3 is TGTGCCAGCAGTCAACCCGACAGGGGGACCTACGAGCAGTACTTC.

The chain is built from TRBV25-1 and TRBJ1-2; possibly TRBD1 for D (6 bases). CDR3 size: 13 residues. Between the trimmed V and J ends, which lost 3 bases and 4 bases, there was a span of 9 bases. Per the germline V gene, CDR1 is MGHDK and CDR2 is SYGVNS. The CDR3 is CASSEGHRYGYTF. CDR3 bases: TGTGCCAGCAGTGAGGGACACCGCTATGGCTACACCTTC.

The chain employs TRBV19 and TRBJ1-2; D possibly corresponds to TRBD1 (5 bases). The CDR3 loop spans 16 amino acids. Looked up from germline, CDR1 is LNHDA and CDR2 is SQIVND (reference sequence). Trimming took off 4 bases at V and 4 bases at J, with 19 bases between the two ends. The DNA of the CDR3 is TGTGCCAGTAGTACAACCCCAGGGTATTATGGCTATGGCTACACCTTC. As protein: CASSTTPGYYGYGYTF. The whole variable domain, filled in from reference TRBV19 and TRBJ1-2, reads DGGITQSPKYLFRKEGQNVTLSCEQNLNHDAMYWYRQDPGQGLRLIYYSQIVNDFQKGDIAEGYSVSREKKESFPLTVTSAQKNPTAFYLCASSTTPGYYGYGYTFGSGTRLTVV.

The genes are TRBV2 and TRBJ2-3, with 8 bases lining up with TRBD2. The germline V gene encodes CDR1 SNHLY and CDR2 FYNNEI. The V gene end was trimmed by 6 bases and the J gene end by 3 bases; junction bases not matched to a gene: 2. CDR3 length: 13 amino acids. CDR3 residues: CASRIAGTDTQYF. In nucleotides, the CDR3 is TGTGCCAGCAGGATAGCGGGGACAGATACGCAGTATTTT.

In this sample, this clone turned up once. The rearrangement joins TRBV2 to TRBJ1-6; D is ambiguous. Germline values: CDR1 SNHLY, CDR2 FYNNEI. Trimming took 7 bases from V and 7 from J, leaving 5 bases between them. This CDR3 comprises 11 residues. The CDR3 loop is CASNENSPLHF. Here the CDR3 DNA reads TGTGCCAGCAACGAGAATTCACCCCTCCACTTT.

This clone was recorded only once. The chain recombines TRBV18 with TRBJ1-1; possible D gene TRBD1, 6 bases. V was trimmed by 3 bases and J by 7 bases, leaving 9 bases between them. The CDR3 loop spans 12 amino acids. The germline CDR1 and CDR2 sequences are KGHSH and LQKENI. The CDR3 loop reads CASSPARGEAFF. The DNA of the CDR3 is TGTGCCAGCTCACCTGCCAGGGGTGAAGCTTTCTTT.

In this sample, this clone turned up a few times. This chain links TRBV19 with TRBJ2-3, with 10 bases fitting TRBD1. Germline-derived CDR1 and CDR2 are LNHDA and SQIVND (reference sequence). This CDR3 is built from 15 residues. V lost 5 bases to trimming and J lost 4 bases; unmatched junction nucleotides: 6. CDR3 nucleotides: TGTGCCAGTAGTGGAAAGGGACAGGGGCCAGATACGCAGTATTTT. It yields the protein CASSGKGQGPDTQYF.

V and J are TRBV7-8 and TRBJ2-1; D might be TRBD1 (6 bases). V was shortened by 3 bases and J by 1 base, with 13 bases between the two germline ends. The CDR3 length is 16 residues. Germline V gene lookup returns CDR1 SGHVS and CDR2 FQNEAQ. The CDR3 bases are TGTGCCAGCAGCTTCGACGGCCAGGGGTCCTACAATGAGCAGTTCTTC. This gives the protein CASSFDGQGSYNEQFF. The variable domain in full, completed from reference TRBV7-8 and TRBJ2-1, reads GAGVSQSPRYKVAKRGQDVALRCDPISGHVSLFWYQQALGQGPEFLTYFQNEAQLDKSGLPSDRFFAERPEGSVSTLKIQRTQQEDSAVYLCASSFDGQGSYNEQFFGPGTRLTVL.

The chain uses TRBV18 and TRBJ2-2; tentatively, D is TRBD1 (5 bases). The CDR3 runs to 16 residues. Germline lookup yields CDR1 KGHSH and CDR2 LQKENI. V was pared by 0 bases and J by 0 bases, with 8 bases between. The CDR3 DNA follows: TGTGCCAGCTCACCACCGGTAGGGGCGAACACCGGGGAGCTGTTTTTT. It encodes CASSPPVGANTGELFF.

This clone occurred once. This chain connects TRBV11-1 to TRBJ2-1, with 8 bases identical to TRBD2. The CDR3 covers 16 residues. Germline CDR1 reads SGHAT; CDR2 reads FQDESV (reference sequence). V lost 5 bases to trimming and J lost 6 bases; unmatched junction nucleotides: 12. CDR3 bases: TGTGCCAGCAGCGCCGGACTAGCATGGAGGGCCAATGAGCAGTTCTTC. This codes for CASSAGLAWRANEQFF. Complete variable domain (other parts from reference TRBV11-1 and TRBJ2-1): EAEVAQSPRYKITEKSQAVAFWCDPISGHATLYWYRQILGQGPELLVQFQDESVVDDSQLPKDRFSAERLKGVDSTLKIQPAELGDSAMYLCASSAGLAWRANEQFFGPGTRLTVL.

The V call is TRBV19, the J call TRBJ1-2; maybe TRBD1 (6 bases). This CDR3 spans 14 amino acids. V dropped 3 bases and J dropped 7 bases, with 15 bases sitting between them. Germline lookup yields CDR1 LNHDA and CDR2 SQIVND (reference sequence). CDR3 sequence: CASSIGGRRFGYTF. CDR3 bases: TGTGCCAGTAGTATCGGGGGGCGTCGGTTTGGCTACACCTTC.

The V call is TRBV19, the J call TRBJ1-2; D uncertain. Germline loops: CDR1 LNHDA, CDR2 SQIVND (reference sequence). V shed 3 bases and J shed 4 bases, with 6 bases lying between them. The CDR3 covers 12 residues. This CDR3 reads CASSMSVYGYTF. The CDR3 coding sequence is TGTGCCAGTAGTATGTCGGTCTATGGCTACACCTTC.

CDR3 residues: CASRRSQGNEKLFF. DNA of the CDR3: TGTGCCAGCCGGAGGTCACAGGGTAATGAAAAACTGTTTTTT. The V and J genes are TRBV6-5 and TRBJ1-4, with TRBD1 as a possible D gene (6 bases). Between the trimmed V and J ends, which lost 8 bases and 4 bases, there was a span of 14 bases. CDR1 and CDR2 from the germline V gene are MNHEY and SVGAGI. The CDR3 extends over 14 amino acids.

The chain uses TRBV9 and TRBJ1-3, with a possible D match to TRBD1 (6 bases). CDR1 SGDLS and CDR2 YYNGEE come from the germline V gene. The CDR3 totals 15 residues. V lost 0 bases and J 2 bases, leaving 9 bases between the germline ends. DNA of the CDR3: TGTGCCAGCAGCGTAGGTCCAGGGGCTGGAAACACCATATATTTT. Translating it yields CASSVGPGAGNTIYF.

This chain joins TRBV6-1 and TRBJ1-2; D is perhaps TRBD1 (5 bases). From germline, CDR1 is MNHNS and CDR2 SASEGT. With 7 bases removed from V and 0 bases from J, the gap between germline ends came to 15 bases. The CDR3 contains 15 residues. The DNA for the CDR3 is TGTGCCAGCATCCCACAGGTCTCCTCTAACTATGGCTACACCTTC. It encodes CASIPQVSSNYGYTF.

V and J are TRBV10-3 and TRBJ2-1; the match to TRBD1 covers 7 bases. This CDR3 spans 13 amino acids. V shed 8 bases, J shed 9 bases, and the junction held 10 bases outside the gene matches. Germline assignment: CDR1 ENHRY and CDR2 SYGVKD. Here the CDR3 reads CAIRADRPGEQFF. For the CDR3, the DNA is TGTGCCATCCGAGCGGACAGGCCCGGTGAGCAGTTCTTC.

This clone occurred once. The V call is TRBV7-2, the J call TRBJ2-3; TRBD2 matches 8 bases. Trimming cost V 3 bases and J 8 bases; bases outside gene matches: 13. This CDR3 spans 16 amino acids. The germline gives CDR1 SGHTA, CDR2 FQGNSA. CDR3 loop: CASSFHPLADRGTQYF. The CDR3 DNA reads TGTGCCAGCAGCTTTCACCCACTAGCGGATCGAGGTACGCAGTATTTT.

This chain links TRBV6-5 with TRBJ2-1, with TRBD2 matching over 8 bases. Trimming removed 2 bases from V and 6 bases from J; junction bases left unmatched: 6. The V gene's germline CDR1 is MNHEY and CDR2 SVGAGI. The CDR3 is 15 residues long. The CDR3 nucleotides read TGTGCCAGCAGTTACACAGGCGGGAGGTCCAATGAGCAGTTCTTC. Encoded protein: CASSYTGGRSNEQFF.

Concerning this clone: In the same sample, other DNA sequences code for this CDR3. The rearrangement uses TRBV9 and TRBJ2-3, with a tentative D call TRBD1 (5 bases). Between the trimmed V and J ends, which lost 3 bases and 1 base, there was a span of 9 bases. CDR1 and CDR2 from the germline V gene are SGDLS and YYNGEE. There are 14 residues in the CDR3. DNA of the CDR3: TGTGCCAGCAGCGGAGGCAGGGGCACAGATACGCAGTATTTT. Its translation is CASSGGRGTDTQYF.